This entry lists 24 T cell receptor beta chains sequenced from one sample in a study of identical twins. TCRdb reanalysed the 5' RACE reads using MiXCR and keeps one entry per CDR3 protein. The sample consists of about 570,000 distinct CDR3 sequences, 9.5% to 10% of them appearing once. These data were also filed under a second study, of yellow fever vaccine responses in identical twins.

The sample consisted of PBMCs. These receptor sequences come from a woman aged 18-29 years in good health.

In this sample, this clonotype turned up a few times. The chain joins TRBV11-2 to TRBJ2-7; no clear D gene. The CDR3 loop spans 14 amino acids. From germline, CDR1 is SGHAT and CDR2 FQNNGV. V lost 1 base and J 0 bases, leaving 7 bases between the germline ends. The CDR3: CASSLGPLSYEQYF. The CDR3 DNA reads TGTGCCAGCAGCTTAGGACCCCTCTCCTACGAGCAGTACTTC.

This clonotype has more than one count but fewer than ten. This chain joins TRBV6-5 and TRBJ1-2; D may be TRBD1 (6 bases). The V end was cut by 2 bases, the J end by 8 bases, with 15 bases between. Germline V gene sequence: CDR1 MNHEY, CDR2 SVGAGI. The CDR3 is made up of 14 amino acids. CDR3: CASSYAGTLGGYTF. CDR3 nucleotides: TGTGCCAGCAGTTACGCCGGGACACTAGGCGGCTACACCTTC.

The sample holds many counts of this clonotype. The rearrangement uses TRBV24-1 and TRBJ2-7; tentative D call: TRBD1 (6 bases). The CDR3 has 13 residues. Germline CDR1 is KGHDR and CDR2 is SFDVKD. V was clipped by 6 bases and J by 3 bases, with 11 bases between them. CDR3 residues: CATSLTGNYEQYF. The CDR3 DNA is TGTGCCACCAGTCTAACAGGGAACTACGAGCAGTACTTC.

This clonotype has a count of ten or more. The chain is built from TRBV6-5 and TRBJ1-2; D remains unclear. The CDR3 extends over 14 amino acids. Germline V gives CDR1 MNHEY, CDR2 SVGAGI. The V gene lost 0 bases and the J gene lost 2 bases, with 7 bases spanning the gap. CDR3 residues: CASSYSEANYGYTF. The CDR3 DNA reads as TGTGCCAGCAGTTACTCAGAGGCGAACTATGGCTACACCTTC.

This clonotype was observed many times. CDR3 coding DNA: TGTGCCAGCAGCGGTCGAAGGAGGGGCTACGAGCAGTACTTC. Translating gives CASSGRRRGYEQYF. The chain recombines TRBV6-1 with TRBJ2-7; D may be TRBD2 (6 bases). Germline assignment: CDR1 MNHNS and CDR2 SASEGT. Trimming left V 6 bases short and J 3 bases short, with 15 bases between. The CDR3 length is 14 residues.

This clonotype was recorded many times. The rearrangement links TRBV4-3 to TRBJ2-1; 12 positions match TRBD2. J lost 9 bases, V lost 3 bases, and 6 bases had no gene match. The CDR3 covers 15 residues. The germline gives CDR1 LGHNA, CDR2 YSLEER. CDR3 DNA: TGCGCCAGCAGCCACCCGGGACTAGCGGGTGGTGAGCAGTTCTTC. Amino acids: CASSHPGLAGGEQFF.

This clonotype turned up a few times. The chain links TRBV29-1 to TRBJ2-7; TRBD2 matches 8 bases. V was clipped by 4 bases and J by 0 bases; unmatched bases: 5. Germline assignment: CDR1 SQVTM and CDR2 ANQGSEA. The CDR3 loop spans 14 amino acids. In DNA, the CDR3 is TGCAGCGTTGTGGAGAGCGGGGGCTCCTACGAGCAGTACTTC. Encoded protein: CSVVESGGSYEQYF.

This clonotype has more than one count but fewer than ten. The chain combines TRBV7-8 with TRBJ2-7; D is perhaps TRBD2 (5 bases). CDR3 length: 14 amino acids. Trimming stripped 5 bases from V and 4 bases from J, with 15 bases between. Germline V gene sequence: CDR1 SGHVS, CDR2 FQNEAQ. CDR3 DNA sequence: TGTGCCAGCAGCCTACGCAGCGGCTGGTACGAGCAGTACTTC. The encoded protein is CASSLRSGWYEQYF.

This chain uses TRBV5-1 with TRBJ2-3; D is unresolved. The CDR3 totals 18 residues. Germline V gene sequence: CDR1 SGHRS, CDR2 YFSETQ. V was cut by 4 bases and J by 5 bases, with 26 bases left in between. CDR3 sequence reads: CASSPSLVNPGLGDTQYF. Here the CDR3 DNA reads TGCGCCAGCAGCCCGTCGCTTGTGAACCCTGGTTTAGGAGATACGCAGTATTTT.

V usage is TRBV20-1 and J usage is TRBJ2-1; no clear D gene. Germline CDR1 and CDR2: DFQATT and SNEGSKA (reference sequence). Trimming removed 0 bases at V and 5 bases at J, with 11 bases between. The CDR3 consists of 14 residues. Written as DNA, the CDR3 is TGCAGTGCTAGAGATAGGTTACAAAACAATGAGCAGTTCTTC. It is translated as CSARDRLQNNEQFF.

A few counts support this clonotype. The chain combines TRBV14 with TRBJ2-1; TRBD1 is a possible D gene (5 bases). The CDR3 spans 16 residues. Germline CDR1 SGHDN, CDR2 FVKESK. Trimming removed 2 bases at V and 2 bases at J, with 13 bases between. CDR3 sequence (DNA): TGTGCCAGCAGCCAATTGGGCAGGGTCCCCTACAATGAGCAGTTCTTC. It yields the protein CASSQLGRVPYNEQFF.

In DNA form, the CDR3 reads TGTGCGTTTGGGGTGTCCGGGGCCAACGTCCTGACTTTC. This encodes CAFGVSGANVLTF. This chain uses TRBV30 with TRBJ2-6; D remains unclear. This CDR3 contains 13 residues. Germline V gene lookup returns CDR1 GTSNPN and CDR2 SVGIG (reference sequence).

This rearrangement joins TRBV27 to TRBJ2-2; 9 bases agree with TRBD1. This CDR3 spans 17 amino acids. With 6 bases clipped from V and 6 bases from J, the junction kept 14 bases outside the gene matches. Germline CDR1 and CDR2: MNHEY and SMNVEV (reference sequence). This CDR3 is CASSLITPGTGSGELFF. Here the CDR3 DNA reads TGTGCCAGCAGCCTAATTACACCCGGGACAGGGTCCGGGGAGCTGTTTTTT.

The V call is TRBV29-1, the J call TRBJ1-1, with 8 bases matching TRBD1. With 1 base clipped from V and 8 bases from J, the junction kept 9 bases outside the gene matches. This CDR3 is 14 amino acids long. Germline loops: CDR1 SQVTM, CDR2 ANQGSEA. In DNA form, the CDR3 reads TGCAGCGTTGAAGGTTGGACAGGGTCTTGGGAAGCTTTCTTT. Translated, it gives CSVEGWTGSWEAFF.

In its sample, this clonotype was seen once. The chain has TRBV12-3 or TRBV12-4 and TRBJ1-2; possible D gene TRBD1, 6 bases. This CDR3 contains 13 residues. Trimming removed 6 bases at V and 6 bases at J, with 14 bases between. CDR3 sequence (DNA): TGTGCCAGCAGCACAGACAGGCGCCATGGCTACACCTTC. It specifies CASSTDRRHGYTF.

This clonotype came up a few times. CDR3 coding DNA: TGTGCCACCAGTGACTCGACAGGGGATACCTACAATGAGCAGTTCTTC. This codes for CATSDSTGDTYNEQFF. The genes are TRBV24-1 and TRBJ2-1; 8 positions agree with TRBD1. CDR1 KGHDR and CDR2 SFDVKD come from the germline V gene. The CDR3 has 16 residues. With 4 bases clipped from V and 2 bases from J, the junction kept 6 bases outside the gene matches.

The chain combines TRBV27 with TRBJ2-7; 9 bases fit TRBD1. The CDR3 consists of 15 residues. The junction had 12 bases not matched to a gene; V was cut back by 6 bases and J by 6 bases. In germline, CDR1 is MNHEY, CDR2 SMNVEV (reference sequence). The CDR3 here is CASRTAGTGHVEQYF. The CDR3 region has the DNA TGTGCCAGCAGGACGGCCGGGACAGGGCACGTCGAGCAGTACTTC.

This clonotype was detected ten times or more. The chain has TRBV7-9 and TRBJ2-3; TRBD2 is a possible D gene (7 bases). The CDR3 covers 15 residues. V shed 5 bases and J shed 4 bases, with 16 bases lying between them. Germline-derived CDR1 and CDR2 are SEHNR and FQNEAQ (reference sequence). This chain's CDR3 is CASSQGGAIADTQYF. The CDR3 DNA is TGTGCCAGCAGCCAAGGGGGGGCGATCGCAGATACGCAGTATTTT. Looking up the rest from reference TRBV7-9 and TRBJ2-3 gives the full variable domain: DTGVSQNPRHKITKRGQNVTFRCDPISEHNRLYWYRQTLGQGPEFLTYFQNEAQLEKSRLLSDRFSAERPKGSFSTLEIQRTEQGDSAMYLCASSQGGAIADTQYFGPGTRLTVL.

This clonotype has just a few counts. This chain joins TRBV20-1 and TRBJ1-1; a weak D match, TRBD1 (5 bases). The germline gives CDR1 DFQATT, CDR2 SNEGSKA (reference sequence). Trimming took off 7 bases at V and 3 bases at J, with 21 bases between the two ends. The CDR3 length is 15 residues. CDR3 nucleotide sequence: TGCAGTGTTTATTCTTGGGAACAGGCTTACACTGAAGCTTTCTTT. Translating it yields CSVYSWEQAYTEAFF.

In its sample, this clonotype was seen a few times. The genes are TRBV12-5 and TRBJ2-1, with D uncertain. The CDR3 loop spans 13 amino acids. CDR1 and CDR2 from the germline V gene are LGHNT and FRNRAP. Trimming removed 2 bases at V and 8 bases at J, with 10 bases between. CDR3 loop: CASGLSVTDEQFF. The CDR3, as DNA: TGTGCTAGTGGTTTGTCCGTGACGGATGAGCAGTTCTTC.

The sample holds many counts of this clonotype. The chain joins TRBV29-1 to TRBJ2-3, with a tentative D call TRBD1 (6 bases). Germline V gene lookup returns CDR1 SQVTM and CDR2 ANQGSEA. V was clipped by 3 bases and J by 0 bases, with 10 bases between them. CDR3 length equals 14 residues. CDR3 region: CSVESGESTDTQYF. The CDR3 DNA is TGCAGCGTTGAGTCAGGGGAGAGCACAGATACGCAGTATTTT.

There are many counts of this clonotype. The CDR3 nucleotides are TGTGCCAGCACGGCATCTGGGGCCAACGTCCTGACTTTC. Protein sequence: CASTASGANVLTF. The genes are TRBV7-9 and TRBJ2-6; D is undetermined. CDR3 length equals 13 residues. Germline V gene data show CDR1 as SEHNR and CDR2 as FQNEAQ (reference sequence). V lost 7 bases, J lost 1 base, and 5 bases lay in between.

This clonotype was seen more than once but under ten times. The chain joins TRBV30 to TRBJ2-2; 13 nucleotides align to TRBD2. The CDR3 totals 16 residues. J was trimmed by 4 bases and V by 4 bases; bases with no gene match: 6. Looked up from germline, CDR1 is GTSNPN and CDR2 is SVGIG (reference sequence). This CDR3 is CAWKKLAGGLTGELFF. As DNA, the CDR3 is TGTGCCTGGAAGAAACTAGCGGGAGGGCTCACCGGGGAGCTGTTTTTT.

There are many counts of this clonotype. V usage is TRBV12-3 or TRBV12-4 and J usage is TRBJ2-3, with 9 bases that match TRBD2. V was clipped by 2 bases and J by 4 bases; unmatched bases: 10. This CDR3 spans 17 amino acids. The CDR3 reads CASSLRGGGASADTQYF. The CDR3 DNA reads as TGTGCCAGCAGTTTACGGGGCGGGGGGGCTAGCGCAGATACGCAGTATTTT.